This passage covers 28 T cell receptor beta chains from one sample sequenced in a study of cytomegalovirus exposure and HLA in healthy donors. 60 Vbeta and 13 Jbeta primers were used in PCR. Method: immunoSEQ multiplex PCR; TCRdb's copy keeps in-frame clones and lacks some. The table has 150,000 or so clones, approximately 84% seen once. Sample: PBMCs. The source of these receptors is a man in his forties or fifties in good health and CMV-seropositive.

This chain connects TRBV19 to TRBJ2-2; a possible D gene is TRBD1 (6 bases). Germline CDR1 LNHDA, CDR2 SQIVND (reference sequence). V shed 3 bases and J shed 6 bases, with 17 bases lying between them. The CDR3 extends over 16 amino acids. The CDR3: CASSIGAGAVSGELFF. The DNA of the CDR3 is TGTGCCAGTAGTATTGGGGCAGGGGCGGTGTCCGGGGAGCTGTTTTTT.

The V call is TRBV18, the J call TRBJ2-7; 7 bases map to TRBD1. In germline, CDR1 is KGHSH, CDR2 LQKENI. V lost 6 bases to trimming and J lost 2 bases; unmatched junction nucleotides: 7. The CDR3 runs to 14 residues. The CDR3 DNA sequence: TGTGCCAGCTCCCCGACAGGGCCCACCTACGAGCAGTACTTC. Protein product: CASSPTGPTYEQYF.

The rearrangement joins TRBV7-8 to TRBJ2-5; D remains ambiguous. The CDR3 is made up of 15 amino acids. CDR1 is SGHVS, CDR2 FQNEAQ, per germline. V was clipped by 5 bases and J by 3 bases, with 16 bases between them. The CDR3 nucleotides are TGTGCCAGCAGCCTACCGACCGATGCGGAAGAGACCCAGTACTTC. Translation gives CASSLPTDAEETQYF.

This clone occurred once. The V call is TRBV27, the J call TRBJ1-2, with a tentative D call TRBD1 (5 bases). Germline V CDR1 and CDR2: MNHEY, SMNVEV (reference sequence). The length of the CDR3 is 13 residues. The V end lost 0 bases, the J end lost 8 bases, and 10 bases lay between the germline ends. The CDR3 region is CASSLSGVWGYTF. The CDR3 DNA is TGTGCCAGCAGTTTATCAGGGGTGTGGGGCTACACCTTC.

The gene calls are TRBV5-1 and TRBJ1-1; D is unclear. Germline V gene lookup returns CDR1 SGHRS and CDR2 YFSETQ. The V end was cut by 5 bases, the J end by 0 bases, with 8 bases between. There are 13 residues in the CDR3. DNA for the CDR3: TGCGCCAGCAGTCACAGCATGAACACTGAAGCTTTCTTT. Its protein product is CASSHSMNTEAFF.

V gene TRBV5-1 combines with J gene TRBJ2-4; D may be TRBD1 (6 bases). Trimming pared 7 bases from V and 2 bases from J, leaving 16 bases between. Germline V gene sequence: CDR1 SGHRS, CDR2 YFSETQ. The CDR3 is 15 amino acids. CDR3 in amino acids: CASSGVGASKNIQYF. The DNA for the CDR3 is TGCGCCAGCTCTGGTGTGGGGGCGTCCAAAAACATTCAGTACTTC.

This clone turned up a few times. V and J are TRBV15 and TRBJ1-1, with TRBD1 as a possible D gene (5 bases). Germline V CDR1 and CDR2: LNHNV, YYDKDF (reference sequence). The CDR3 has 12 amino acids. V dropped 11 bases and J dropped 1 base, with 11 bases sitting between them. CDR3 coding DNA: TGTGCCGTCGGACATCAGAACACTGAAGCTTTCTTT. This gives the protein CAVGHQNTEAFF.

The chain carries TRBV11-2 and TRBJ2-2, with D perhaps TRBD1 (5 bases). Germline CDR1 SGHAT, CDR2 FQNNGV. The CDR3 consists of 14 residues. V lost 5 bases and J lost 0, with 7 bases in between. In DNA form, the CDR3 reads TGTGCCAGCAGCCCGACAGCGAACACCGGGGAGCTGTTTTTT. Its protein is CASSPTANTGELFF.

Remarks on this clone: One end of the junction varies from germline; a read error may be responsible. The chain recombines TRBV7-7 with TRBJ1-4; the D gene is possibly TRBD1 (6 bases). The CDR3 extends over 13 amino acids. Per germline, CDR1 SSHAT and CDR2 FNYEAQ (reference sequence). CDR3 protein: CASSLNRVGKLFF. DNA of the CDR3: TGTGCTAGCAGCTTAAACAGGGTAGGGAAACTGTTTTTT.

CDR3: CASTGLPQPYYGYTF. The CDR3 nucleotides are TGTGCCAGCACCGGACTCCCACAGCCCTACTATGGCTACACCTTC. The V and J genes are TRBV6-1 and TRBJ1-2; no clear D gene. The germline gives CDR1 MNHNS, CDR2 SASEGT. V lost 7 bases and J 3 bases, leaving 18 bases between the germline ends. This CDR3 has 15 amino acids.

The chain combines TRBV30 with TRBJ2-2; no reliable D call. The CDR3 spans 13 residues. Germline CDR1 and CDR2: GTSNPN and SVGIG (reference sequence). V shed 0 bases and J shed 5 bases, with 7 bases lying between them. In DNA, the CDR3 is TGTGCCTGGAGTGTTCTAGTAACCGGGGAGCTGTTTTTT. Amino acid sequence: CAWSVLVTGELFF.

The chain has TRBV7-3 and TRBJ1-3; tentative D call: TRBD1 (6 bases). The CDR3 is 14 amino acids. Trimming took 5 bases from V and 4 from J, leaving 12 bases between them. Germline V gene lookup returns CDR1 SGHTA and CDR2 FQGTGA. CDR3 DNA: TGTGCCAGCAGCCCATCTGGGACAGGAAACACCATATATTTT. Translated, it gives CASSPSGTGNTIYF.

The V and J genes are TRBV30 and TRBJ1-3, with D possibly TRBD1 on 6 matching bases. The CDR3 loop spans 13 amino acids. Germline lookup yields CDR1 GTSNPN and CDR2 SVGIG (reference sequence). Trimming took off 2 bases at V and 2 bases at J, with 7 bases between the two ends. DNA for the CDR3: TGTGCCTGGAGTACAGGGCCTGGAAACACCATATATTTT. Translating gives CAWSTGPGNTIYF.

The J gene is TRBJ2-7, the V gene TRBV30; a possible D gene is TRBD2 (5 bases). Germline assignment: CDR1 GTSNPN and CDR2 SVGIG (reference sequence). This CDR3 is built from 13 residues. The V and J ends lost 0 bases and 3 bases respectively, with 9 bases between them. The CDR3 loop reads CAWSVLGSYEQYF. The DNA of the CDR3 is TGTGCCTGGAGTGTACTGGGGAGCTACGAGCAGTACTTC. Drawing the rest from reference TRBV30 and TRBJ2-7, the complete variable domain is SQTIHQWPATLVQPVGSPLSLECTVEGTSNPNLYWYRQAAGRGLQLLFYSVGIGQISSEVPQNLSASRPQDRQFILSSKKLLLSDSGFYLCAWSVLGSYEQYFGPGTRLTVT.

The rearrangement uses TRBV5-8 and TRBJ1-3; D perhaps matches TRBD1 (6 bases). Between the trimmed V and J ends, which lost 0 bases and 0 bases, there was a span of 10 bases. The CDR3 sequence is 16 residues long. From germline, CDR1 is SGHTS and CDR2 YDEGEE. CDR3 DNA sequence: TGTGCCAGCAGCTTGGCCGACAGGCCCTCTGGAAACACCATATATTTT. Its protein is CASSLADRPSGNTIYF.

The CDR3 bases are TGCGCCAGCAGCTTGGGGACAGGGGGTGGGGAGCAGTACTTC. This encodes CASSLGTGGGEQYF. The chain joins TRBV5-1 to TRBJ2-7, with TRBD1 matching over 10 bases. Germline V gene data show CDR1 as SGHRS and CDR2 as YFSETQ. V trimming: 0 bases; J trimming: 7 bases; junction bases outside the gene matches: 4. The CDR3 length is 14 residues.

The chain joins TRBV11-2 to TRBJ2-2; tentatively, D is TRBD2 (6 bases). The CDR3 extends over 14 amino acids. Trimming cost V 3 bases and J 4 bases, with 9 bases left between them. Germline V gene data show CDR1 as SGHAT and CDR2 as FQNNGV. The CDR3 reads CASSLGGSTGELFF. The CDR3 region has the DNA TGTGCCAGCAGCTTGGGGGGTAGCACCGGGGAGCTGTTTTTT.

This clone was counted a few times. The chain combines TRBV5-1 with TRBJ2-7; 8 nucleotides line up with TRBD2. V lost 4 bases to trimming and J lost 3 bases; unmatched junction nucleotides: 12. Germline loops: CDR1 SGHRS, CDR2 YFSETQ. The CDR3 length is 16 residues. CDR3 protein: CASSQTSGGTYYEQYF. In DNA, the CDR3 is TGCGCCAGCAGCCAAACTAGCGGAGGAACATACTACGAGCAGTACTTC.

Only a few counts were recorded for this clone. V gene TRBV7-8 combines with J gene TRBJ1-5; D might be TRBD1 (5 bases). Trimming shortened V by 0 bases and J by 0 bases, and 6 bases separated the two germline ends. The CDR3 totals 15 residues. Germline-derived CDR1 and CDR2 are SGHVS and FQNEAQ. CDR3 nucleotides: TGTGCCAGCAGCTTAGCGGACAATAGCAATCAGCCCCAGCATTTT. As protein: CASSLADNSNQPQHF.

The chain employs TRBV27 and TRBJ2-7; D may be TRBD2 (6 bases). V lost 5 bases, J lost 3 bases, and 14 bases lay in between. The germline CDR1 and CDR2 sequences are MNHEY and SMNVEV (reference sequence). This CDR3 has 14 amino acids. CDR3 nucleotides: TGTGCCAGCAGTATCCGCCGGGAGTACTACGAGCAGTACTTC. Translated: CASSIRREYYEQYF.

The chain carries TRBV6-5 and TRBJ2-3, with 10 bases lining up with TRBD1. The CDR3 is 14 residues long. The junction had 4 bases not matched to a gene; V was cut back by 6 bases and J by 4 bases. Germline V gene data show CDR1 as MNHEY and CDR2 as SVGAGI. The CDR3 nucleotides are TGTGCCAGCAGGGGGACAGGGGCAGCAGATACGCAGTATTTT. Translating it yields CASRGTGAADTQYF.

The chain links TRBV7-2 to TRBJ2-3; D ambiguous. The CDR3 sequence is 15 residues long. V dropped 1 base and J dropped 6 bases, with 14 bases sitting between them. Germline CDR1 SGHTA, CDR2 FQGNSA. In DNA, the CDR3 is TGTGCCAGCAGCTTAGGCTACCCGGGTGGCGATACGCAGTATTTT. Protein sequence: CASSLGYPGGDTQYF.

The V and J genes are TRBV15 and TRBJ2-3; TRBD2 aligns across 8 bases. V shed 9 bases and J 5 bases; nucleotides not matched to a gene: 13. Germline V gives CDR1 LNHNV, CDR2 YYDKDF (reference sequence). The CDR3 totals 15 residues. CDR3 in amino acids: CATTLSGNTGDTQYF. The CDR3 DNA reads TGTGCCACTACCCTTAGCGGGAATACGGGAGATACGCAGTATTTT.

The chain is built from TRBV9 and TRBJ2-1; no clear D. Germline V gives CDR1 SGDLS, CDR2 YYNGEE. CDR3 length: 14 amino acids. V was shortened by 6 bases and J by 7 bases, with 17 bases between the two germline ends. This chain's CDR3 is CASNPSSPGNEQFF. The DNA of the CDR3 is TGTGCCAGCAACCCTTCTAGTCCCGGGAATGAGCAGTTCTTC. Filled out from reference TRBV9 and TRBJ2-1, the complete variable domain reads DSGVTQTPKHLITATGQRVTLRCSPRSGDLSVYWYQQSLDQGLQFLIQYYNGEERAKGNILERFSAQQFPDLHSELNLSSLELGDSALYFCASNPSSPGNEQFFGPGTRLTVL.

This clone was recorded only once. The chain has TRBV27 and TRBJ2-7, with 11 nucleotides matching TRBD1. The CDR3 has 15 residues. Looked up from germline, CDR1 is MNHEY and CDR2 is SMNVEV (reference sequence). V gave up 5 bases and J gave up 1 base; unmatched junction bases: 4. The CDR3 region has the DNA TGTGCCAGCAGTCAGGGACAGGGGGGTTCCTACGAGCAGTACTTC. Its translation: CASSQGQGGSYEQYF.

The genes are TRBV6-5 and TRBJ2-1, with a weak D call TRBD1 (6 bases). Trimming shortened V by 8 bases and J by 6 bases, and 20 bases separated the two germline ends. CDR3 length: 15 residues. Germline lookup yields CDR1 MNHEY and CDR2 SVGAGI. The CDR3 bases are TGTGCCAGCGCTACGCAGGGGATTCTGATCAATGAGCAGTTCTTC. Its translation: CASATQGILINEQFF.

V gene TRBV30 combines with J gene TRBJ1-6; D uncertain. V lost 0 bases and J 0 bases, leaving 15 bases between the germline ends. The CDR3 runs to 18 residues. CDR1 and CDR2 (germline): GTSNPN, SVGIG (reference sequence). CDR3 protein: CAWSVRRAASSYNSPLHF. Here the CDR3 DNA reads TGTGCCTGGAGTGTACGGAGGGCCGCGAGCTCCTATAATTCACCCCTCCACTTT.

This chain uses TRBV5-4 with TRBJ2-5, with D possibly matching TRBD2 (6 bases). The CDR3 has 13 residues. From germline, CDR1 is SGHNT and CDR2 YYREEE (reference sequence). Between the trimmed V and J ends, which lost 0 bases and 6 bases, there was a span of 9 bases. The CDR3: CASSLGLGKTQYF. CDR3 bases: TGTGCCAGCAGCTTGGGACTAGGAAAGACCCAGTACTTC.